Included here is one TCR beta chain sequence, with context. These data originate in a study of beta chain features in type 1 diabetes. Every bit of the isolated RNA underwent reverse transcription, so sequencing read expressed TCRB transcripts. Repertoires were generated with immunoSEQ multiplex PCR, while TCRdb's copy carries only in-frame clones and drops some. Among about 220,000 clones listed, roughly 11% were seen once. The sample taken for sequencing was central memory CD4+ T cells from blood. This receptor was identified in a man between 18 and 35 years old in good health.

The CDR3 DNA sequence: TGTGCCAGCAGTACCCATTTTGCGGCGACTAGCGATTACGAGCAGTACTTC. Its protein product is CASSTHFAATSDYEQYF. The J gene is TRBJ2-7, the V gene TRBV27, with 8 bases aligning to TRBD2. This CDR3 is 17 amino acids long. The germline gives CDR1 MNHEY, CDR2 SMNVEV (reference sequence). J gave up 4 bases and V 5 bases, and 16 bases lay outside the gene matches.